Below are 20 T cell receptor beta chains sequenced from a single sample in a study of OX40 agonist ivuxolimab in advanced cancers. Data came from immunoSEQ multiplex PCR; TCRdb stores just in-frame clones and leaves some out. The sample includes about 45,000 clones, just over 90% of them seen just once. Source: CD4+ or CD8+ T cells sorted from blood, taken in a trial of the OX40 agonist ivuxolimab. These receptor sequences come from an adult with an advanced solid tumor such as melanoma, head and neck, liver or kidney cancer.

This chain links TRBV27 with TRBJ2-7; possible D gene TRBD1, 6 bases. The V gene's germline CDR1 is MNHEY and CDR2 SMNVEV (reference sequence). The CDR3 spans 17 residues. The germline V and J ends were trimmed by 7 bases and 7 bases, with 29 bases remaining between them. CDR3 in DNA: TGTGCCAGCACCCAATGGACAGCCCCGAACGCCCGCGTTGAGCAGTACTTC. It specifies CASTQWTAPNARVEQYF.

The rearrangement uses TRBV2 and TRBJ2-7; 10 bases are shared with TRBD2. J lost 3 bases, V lost 7 bases, and 6 bases had no gene match. The CDR3 is 14 amino acids. Germline V lookup: CDR1 SNHLY, CDR2 FYNNEI. In DNA form, the CDR3 reads TGTGCCAGCACGTGGAGGACTAGCGGCTACGAGCAGTACTTC. Its protein product is CASTWRTSGYEQYF.

The chain has TRBV28 and TRBJ2-1; 7 bases agree with TRBD1. V lost 5 bases and J lost 4; bases outside the gene matches: 11. The CDR3 extends over 16 amino acids. Germline lookup yields CDR1 MDHEN and CDR2 SYDVKM. CDR3 loop: CASSLPSQGVYNEQFF. The DNA for the CDR3 is TGTGCCAGCAGTCTTCCTAGCCAGGGGGTTTACAATGAGCAGTTCTTC.

The rearrangement uses TRBV7-9 and TRBJ2-6, with D unresolved. This CDR3 is built from 14 residues. Germline assignment: CDR1 SEHNR and CDR2 FQNEAQ (reference sequence). Trimming left V 5 bases short and J 1 base short, with 6 bases between. CDR3 DNA: TGTGCCAGCAGCCCACAATCTGGGGCCAACGTCCTGACTTTC. The encoded protein is CASSPQSGANVLTF.

The chain links TRBV5-1 to TRBJ2-5, with no clear D. The CDR3 is 17 residues long. V was clipped by 0 bases and J by 2 bases, with 17 bases between them. In germline, CDR1 is SGHRS, CDR2 YFSETQ. The CDR3: CASSLELGSTPQETQYF. CDR3 sequence (DNA): TGCGCCAGCAGCTTGGAATTGGGCAGCACCCCTCAAGAGACCCAGTACTTC.

The chain is built from TRBV9 and TRBJ2-3; possibly TRBD1 or TRBD2 for D (6 bases each). V lost 2 bases and J 2 bases, leaving 12 bases between the germline ends. From germline, CDR1 is SGDLS and CDR2 YYNGEE. This CDR3 has 15 residues. The CDR3 DNA is TGTGCCAGCAGCGTCGACGGGGGCCCCACAGATACGCAGTATTTT. Residues: CASSVDGGPTDTQYF.

The chain recombines TRBV7-9 with TRBJ2-1, with D possibly being TRBD1 (5 bases). Between the trimmed V and J ends, which lost 5 bases and 3 bases, there was a span of 14 bases. Looked up from germline, CDR1 is SEHNR and CDR2 is FQNEAQ (reference sequence). The CDR3 length is 15 residues. CDR3 sequence (DNA): TGTGCCAGCAGCCCGCCCAGGGTGAGCTACAATGAGCAGTTCTTC. This encodes CASSPPRVSYNEQFF.

The chain combines TRBV14 with TRBJ2-6, with a possible D match to TRBD2 (5 bases). Germline CDR1 SGHDN, CDR2 FVKESK. The V end lost 7 bases, the J end lost 0 bases, and 19 bases lay between the germline ends. The CDR3 totals 18 residues. CDR3 coding DNA: TGTGCCAGCACCCCCCTGAGAGGGAAGGACTCTGGGGCCAACGTCCTGACTTTC. This translates into CASTPLRGKDSGANVLTF.

In its sample, this clone was seen a few times. This chain joins TRBV11-2 and TRBJ1-2; 8 bases fit TRBD1. The CDR3 has 14 residues. Germline V gives CDR1 SGHAT, CDR2 FQNNGV. With 5 bases clipped from V and 4 bases from J, the junction kept 6 bases outside the gene matches. The CDR3 sequence is CASSAQGAVYGYTF. For the CDR3, the DNA is TGTGCCAGCAGCGCGCAGGGGGCGGTCTATGGCTACACCTTC.

CDR3 coding DNA: TGTGCCAGCAGGTGGGGGAGCAATCAGCCCCAGCATTTT. Amino acids: CASRWGSNQPQHF. The V and J genes are TRBV5-8 and TRBJ1-5, with D possibly being TRBD1 (5 bases). The CDR3 sequence is 13 residues long. Looked up from germline, CDR1 is SGHTS and CDR2 is YDEGEE. Between the trimmed V and J ends, which lost 5 bases and 1 base, there was a span of 7 bases.

The chain links TRBV28 to TRBJ2-1; D is perhaps TRBD1 (5 bases). V shed 2 bases and J shed 1 base, with 6 bases lying between them. The germline V gene encodes CDR1 MDHEN and CDR2 SYDVKM. This CDR3 comprises 14 residues. The CDR3 region has the DNA TGTGCCAGCAGTTTACAGGGTTCCTACAATGAGCAGTTCTTC. Residues: CASSLQGSYNEQFF.

The V call is TRBV7-9, the J call TRBJ2-7; 11 bases agree with TRBD1. Germline CDR1 SEHNR, CDR2 FQNEAQ (reference sequence). This CDR3 has 15 amino acids. V gave up 0 bases and J gave up 5 bases; unmatched junction bases: 3. The CDR3 DNA reads TGTGCCAGCAGCTTAGCCCGGACAGGGGGCCACGAGCAGTACTTC. Residues: CASSLARTGGHEQYF.

This clone was recorded only once. The rearrangement links TRBV7-8 to TRBJ1-1; TRBD1 is a possible D gene (6 bases). CDR3 length: 14 residues. Germline V gives CDR1 SGHVS, CDR2 FQNEAQ. Trimming removed 2 bases from V and 7 bases from J, with 14 bases in between. CDR3 sequence (DNA): TGTGCCAGCAGCTTACTAGGGCAGGGGTTTGAAGCTTTCTTT. Its protein product is CASSLLGQGFEAFF.

The rearrangement links TRBV5-8 to TRBJ1-2; 9 bases are a match to TRBD1. The CDR3 spans 15 residues. V shed 4 bases, J shed 1 base, and the junction held 5 bases outside the gene matches. Germline CDR1 and CDR2: SGHTS and YDEGEE. The CDR3 loop is CASSLGTGSNYGYTF. The CDR3 nucleotides are TGTGCCAGCAGCCTGGGGACAGGGAGTAACTATGGCTACACCTTC.

This rearrangement joins TRBV19 to TRBJ2-7; no reliable D call. This CDR3 is built from 14 residues. Per the germline V gene, CDR1 is LNHDA and CDR2 is SQIVND (reference sequence). The V end was cut by 1 base, the J end by 3 bases, with 10 bases between. The DNA of the CDR3 is TGTGCCAGTAGTATAGGTGGCGGAGACTACGAGCAGTACTTC. Encoded protein: CASSIGGGDYEQYF.

Of note for this clone: In the same sample, other DNA sequences code for this CDR3. This chain uses TRBV27 with TRBJ1-5; tentatively, D is TRBD1 (5 bases). Trimming pared 3 bases from V and 1 base from J, leaving 7 bases between. This CDR3 spans 14 amino acids. Germline V gene data show CDR1 as MNHEY and CDR2 as SMNVEV (reference sequence). CDR3 in amino acids: CASSFGGSNQPQHF. The CDR3 DNA sequence: TGTGCCAGCAGTTTCGGGGGAAGCAATCAGCCCCAGCATTTT.

The chain employs TRBV13 and TRBJ2-2; 9 bases align to TRBD1. CDR1 and CDR2 from the germline V gene are PRHDT and FYEKMQ (reference sequence). The CDR3 sequence is 15 residues long. Trimming removed 5 bases from V and 5 bases from J; junction bases left unmatched: 6. The CDR3 region is CASSPETGGTGELFF. CDR3 in DNA: TGTGCCAGCAGCCCTGAGACAGGGGGAACCGGGGAGCTGTTTTTT.

This sequence joins TRBV6-1 and TRBJ1-1; TRBD1 aligns across 8 bases. The CDR3 covers 15 residues. Germline loops: CDR1 MNHNS, CDR2 SASEGT. V dropped 7 bases and J dropped 5; count of bases not matched to a gene: 12. Here the CDR3 DNA reads TGTGCCAGCAAAGGTGGACAGGGTTTTATGACTGAAGCTTTCTTT. The encoded protein is CASKGGQGFMTEAFF.

This clone was recorded only once. The rearrangement links TRBV4-1 to TRBJ1-4; D unresolved. Trimming left V 4 bases short and J 0 bases short, with 6 bases between. The CDR3 length is 14 residues. Germline CDR1 reads MGHRA; CDR2 reads YSYEKL. The CDR3 sequence: CASSLRATNEKLFF. The CDR3 DNA reads TGCGCCAGCAGCCTAAGGGCAACTAATGAAAAACTGTTTTTT.

The J gene is TRBJ1-1, the V gene TRBV27; D is unclear. V dropped 5 bases and J dropped 0 bases, with 10 bases sitting between them. The CDR3 loop spans 14 amino acids. Germline V gene data show CDR1 as MNHEY and CDR2 as SMNVEV (reference sequence). CDR3 DNA: TGTGCCAGCAGTACCCGTGGGGTGAACACTGAAGCTTTCTTT. This encodes CASSTRGVNTEAFF.